This T cell receptor (beta chain) was captured in a study of blood T cell repertoires in COVID-19. Study at large: Samples representing acute and convalescent COVID-19 were sourced from the United States, Italy and Spain. From T cells, B-cell-depleted T cells, or PBMCs came the material, which was cDNA or gDNA.

V gave up 4 bases and J gave up 13 bases, with 16 bases separating them. Germline CDR1 MNHEY, CDR2 SVGAGI. The CDR3 runs to 12 residues. Sequenced by immunoSEQ multiplex PCR; TCRdb stores in-frame clones only, minus some. The profile shows tens of thousands of clones, approximately 91% of them singletons. What was sequenced was peripheral blood. This receptor was obtained from a woman between 70 and 85 years old with acute or convalescent COVID-19. This sequence joins TRBV6-5 and TRBJ1-2; unclear D gene. The CDR3 DNA is TGTGCCAGCAGTTCCTCCGGCCGGGGAGGCACCTTC. This encodes CASSSSGRGGTF.